The source of this T cell receptor beta chain is a study of control samples from healthy donors and cancer patients. Here immunoSEQ multiplex PCR was the method, and the copy in TCRdb shows in-frame clones only, minus some. The sample has around 180,000 clones; around 88% are singletons. Germline loops: CDR1 SEHNR, CDR2 FQNEAQ (reference sequence). This CDR3 has 12 amino acids. Trimming took off 2 bases at V and 5 bases at J, with 5 bases between the two ends. Material: blood. This clonotype was sampled from a woman under 40 in good health. This rearrangement joins TRBV7-9 to TRBJ2-3; D is unclear. DNA for the CDR3: TGTGCCAGCAGCTTACGGCGAGATACGCAGTATTTT. This sequence encodes CASSLRRDTQYF. The whole variable domain, filled in from reference TRBV7-9 and TRBJ2-3, reads DTGVSQNPRHKITKRGQNVTFRCDPISEHNRLYWYRQTLGQGPEFLTYFQNEAQLEKSRLLSDRFSAERPKGSFSTLEIQRTEQGDSAMYLCASSLRRDTQYFGPGTRLTVL.